This is a list of T cell receptor beta chains from one sample in a study of CD8+ T cells in alopecia areata. Repertoires were generated with immunoSEQ multiplex PCR, while TCRdb's copy carries only in-frame clones and drops some. The table includes about 110,000 clones, under 65% detected once. Sequenced: NKG2D-low CD8+ T cells sorted from blood. The receptor source for this set is a human donor with alopecia areata. Both conserved end residues are part of each CDR3. Each record gives: D gene, clone size, V gene, J gene, CDR3 protein, CDR3 DNA. A D gene is named only where the DNA matches it firmly. Size tells how often a clone was seen (once, few, many) or the class of an expanded clone, and some rows leave it out.

D: TRBD2; size: few; V: TRBV7-9; J: TRBJ2-1; CDR3: CASSLEVAGGSEQFF; DNA: TGTGCCAGCAGCTTAGAAGTAGCGGGAGGGTCTGAGCAGTTCTTC
D: TRBD1; size: few; V: TRBV7-9; J: TRBJ2-7; CDR3: CASSFSGQGSEQYF; DNA: TGTGCCAGCAGCTTCTCCGGACAGGGGAGCGAGCAGTACTTC
D: TRBD1; size: once; V: TRBV30; J: TRBJ2-7; CDR3: CAWTRGTGAYEQYF; DNA: TGTGCCTGGACCCGCGGAACAGGGGCCTACGAGCAGTACTTC
D: NA; size: NA; V: TRBV6-5; J: TRBJ2-7; CDR3: CASSYGGWGSYEQYF; DNA: TGTGCCAGCAGTTACGGAGGCTGGGGTTCCTACGAGCAGTACTTC
D: NA; size: NA; V: TRBV2; J: TRBJ1-1; CDR3: CASTPEAFF; DNA: TGTGCCAGCACTCCGGAAGCTTTCTTT
D: NA; size: NA; V: TRBV27; J: TRBJ2-4; CDR3: CASSPDMSIQYF; DNA: TGTGCCAGCAGCCCCGATATGTCCATTCAGTACTTC
D: TRBD2; size: NA; V: TRBV25-1; J: TRBJ2-3; CDR3: CAGTNNLLADLGDTQYF; DNA: TGTGCCGGAACCAACAACCTACTAGCGGACCTAGGAGATACGCAGTATTTT
D: NA; size: NA; V: TRBV15; J: TRBJ1-1; CDR3: CATSNDSQGTEAFF; DNA: TGTGCCACCAGCAACGACAGTCAGGGGACTGAAGCTTTCTTT
D: TRBD1; size: NA; V: TRBV25-1; J: TRBJ1-2; CDR3: CASSGQGYNGGYTF; DNA: TGTGCCAGCAGTGGACAGGGGTATAATGGTGGCTACACCTTC
D: TRBD2; size: few; V: TRBV5-1; J: TRBJ2-2; CDR3: CASSSSGSTGELFF; DNA: TGCGCCAGCAGCTCAAGCGGGAGCACCGGGGAGCTGTTTTTT
D: TRBD2; size: NA; V: TRBV6-5; J: TRBJ2-5; CDR3: CASSLLAEIQETQYF; DNA: TGTGCCAGCAGCCTACTAGCGGAGATCCAAGAGACCCAGTACTTC
D: NA; size: NA; V: TRBV10-2; J: TRBJ2-7; CDR3: CASRAGYEQYF; DNA: TGCGCCAGCAGGGCAGGGTACGAGCAGTACTTC
D: NA; size: NA; V: TRBV2; J: TRBJ1-1; CDR3: CASMTREVNTEAFF; DNA: TGTGCCAGCATGACTCGTGAGGTGAACACTGAAGCTTTCTTT
D: NA; size: NA; V: TRBV14; J: TRBJ2-5; CDR3: CASSQGPSGIHQETQYF; DNA: TGTGCCAGCAGCCAGGGCCCCTCGGGGATACACCAAGAGACCCAGTACTTC
D: NA; size: few; V: TRBV7-6; J: TRBJ2-1; CDR3: CASSFLSDNEQFF; DNA: TGTGCCAGCAGCTTCCTATCGGACAATGAGCAGTTCTTC
D: NA; size: many; V: TRBV4-1; J: TRBJ1-5; CDR3: CASSPTLTGNQPQHF; DNA: TGCGCCAGCAGCCCAACACTCACTGGCAATCAGCCCCAGCATTTT
D: TRBD1; size: NA; V: TRBV29-1; J: TRBJ1-3; CDR3: CSATGDPGNTIYF; DNA: TGCAGCGCCACAGGGGATCCGGGAAACACCATATATTTT
D: NA; size: once; V: TRBV16; J: TRBJ2-1; CDR3: CASSLSHEQFF; DNA: TGTGCCAGCAGCCTAAGCCATGAGCAGTTCTTC
D: NA; size: NA; V: TRBV7-2; J: TRBJ1-5; CDR3: CASSLEDYSNQPQHF; DNA: TGTGCCAGCAGCTTAGAAGATTACAGCAATCAGCCCCAGCATTTT
D: NA; size: few; V: TRBV6-5; J: TRBJ2-7; CDR3: CASTLSHEQYF; DNA: TGTGCCAGCACCCTAAGTCACGAGCAGTACTTC
D: TRBD1; size: NA; V: TRBV18; J: TRBJ1-1; CDR3: CASSPDEYKSLRDREEAFF; DNA: TGTGCCAGCTCACCGGATGAGTACAAAAGTCTCCGGGACAGAGAAGAAGCTTTCTTT
D: NA; size: NA; V: TRBV7-9; J: TRBJ2-7; CDR3: CASSLSGEQYF; DNA: TGTGCCAGCAGCCTTTCCGGGGAGCAGTACTTC
D: TRBD1; size: NA; V: TRBV7-9; J: TRBJ2-7; CDR3: CASTDRGPTYEQYF; DNA: TGTGCCAGCACGGACAGGGGGCCAACCTACGAGCAGTACTTC
D: NA; size: NA; V: TRBV28; J: TRBJ2-7; CDR3: CASSLGVWQYF; DNA: TGTGCCAGCAGTTTGGGGGTATGGCAGTACTTC
D: NA; size: NA; V: TRBV28; J: TRBJ1-2; CDR3: CASSLFPGPYGYTF; DNA: TGTGCCAGCAGTTTATTCCCTGGGCCGTATGGCTACACCTTC
D: NA; size: once; V: TRBV5-1; J: TRBJ2-7; CDR3: CASSLRAEEQYF; DNA: TGCGCCAGCAGCTTGAGGGCGGAGGAGCAGTACTTC